This T cell receptor (beta chain) derives from a study of T-cell memory formation after mild COVID-19. Turning to the study itself: Largely donor-specific TCR clusters were found. Findings and limits, study-wide: Memory sampled before infection contained some responding clones, suggesting cross-reactive memory joined. SARS-CoV-2 specificity of second-wave clones peaking day 37 was unconfirmed.

MiXCR, applied by TCRdb to the 5' RACE reads, yields one record per CDR3 protein. The repertoire holds just over 350,000 distinct CDR3 sequences, with about an eighth as singletons. V was trimmed by 6 bases and J by 2 bases, leaving 11 bases between them. The CDR3 runs 14 residues. This clonotype appeared a few times. Its antigen is undetermined. Source material: PBMCs or a T cell subset sorted from them (not recorded which). The chain recombines TRBV12-3 or TRBV12-4 with TRBJ1-5; a weak D match, TRBD1 (5 bases). The receptor was derived from a man younger than 35 who had mild COVID-19 (a few samples of this study predate the infection). Cell type and time point are not known. In DNA, the CDR3 is TGTGCCAGCAGCCGGACATTGGGCAATCAGCCCCAGCATTTT. Translation: CASSRTLGNQPQHF.